This record covers a single TCR beta chain. What it binds is not known. The PCR had 60 Vbeta and 13 Jbeta primers. The table came from immunoSEQ multiplex PCR; TCRdb's copy has only in-frame clones and leaves some out. The data hold hundreds of thousands of clones, with roughly 70% observed a single time. The sample comes from a study of cytomegalovirus exposure and HLA in healthy donors. Study-wide findings and caveats: Serostatus for CMV was the only available immune exposure information.

CDR1 and CDR2 (germline): SGHNT, YYREEE (reference sequence). The CDR3 covers 16 residues. V lost 4 bases to trimming and J lost 4 bases, with 19 bases between them. This sequence joins TRBV5-4 and TRBJ2-3, with a weak D call TRBD2 (6 bases). Sequencing was carried out using PBMCs. The source is a female donor in good health and CMV-seronegative. This chain's CDR3 is CASSPEPDRGADTQYF. CDR3 sequence (DNA): TGTGCCAGCAGCCCGGAACCGGACCGCGGGGCAGATACGCAGTATTTT.